Below are 20 T cell receptor beta chains sequenced from a single sample in a study of cytomegalovirus exposure and HLA in healthy donors. PCR was performed using 60 Vbeta and 13 Jbeta primers. Sequencing was performed with immunoSEQ multiplex PCR; in TCRdb, only in-frame clones are kept and a portion is missing. The sample records around 110,000 clones, around 81% being singletons. Sample: PBMCs. These receptors all stem from a woman aged 30 to 39 in good health and CMV-seronegative.

This sequence joins TRBV18 and TRBJ1-1; 9 positions match TRBD1. The germline CDR1 and CDR2 sequences are KGHSH and LQKENI. The CDR3 totals 15 residues. After removal of 4 bases from V and 4 bases from J, the junction contained 7 bases not matched to a gene. The CDR3 DNA is TGTGCCAGCTCACTTCAAGACAGGGGGTCCACTGAAGCTTTCTTT. Translation: CASSLQDRGSTEAFF.

The chain employs TRBV7-3 and TRBJ2-7; 7 nucleotides line up with TRBD1. The junction had 4 bases not matched to a gene; V was cut back by 0 bases and J by 5 bases. Germline assignment: CDR1 SGHTA and CDR2 FQGTGA. The CDR3 totals 14 residues. The CDR3 sequence: CASSLTGGKNEQYF. In DNA form, the CDR3 reads TGTGCCAGCAGCTTAACAGGGGGCAAAAACGAGCAGTACTTC.

This clone has just a few counts. This chain connects TRBV2 to TRBJ1-4; unclear D gene. Germline V gives CDR1 SNHLY, CDR2 FYNNEI. The CDR3 is 13 amino acids. The V end was cut by 7 bases, the J end by 0 bases, with 6 bases between. The DNA for the CDR3 is TGTGCCAGCATCGGGACAACTAATGAAAAACTGTTTTTT. Its translation: CASIGTTNEKLFF.

V is TRBV2 and J is TRBJ2-5; 7 nucleotides line up with TRBD1. The closer fit of TRBJ2-7 to the DNA end suggests the J call may be wrong. CDR1 SNHLY and CDR2 FYNNEI come from the germline V gene. The length of the CDR3 is 12 residues. The CDR3 coding sequence is TGTGCCAGCAGCCCACAGGGGAACGAGCAGTACTTC. Translated: CASSPQGNEQYF.

The chain recombines TRBV7-2 with TRBJ2-5; TRBD2 matches at 10 bases. Germline values: CDR1 SGHTA, CDR2 FQGNSA. Losses at the gene ends were 5 bases for V and 4 bases for J; bases not matched to a gene: 16. This CDR3 contains 18 residues. The CDR3 loop reads CASSPRGGASGSLETQYF. The CDR3 bases are TGTGCCAGCAGCCCGAGGGGTGGGGCTAGCGGGAGTTTAGAGACCCAGTACTTC.

V usage is TRBV7-2 and J usage is TRBJ2-3; 11 nucleotides align to TRBD2. The CDR3 is 19 residues long. V trimming: 4 bases; J trimming: 4 bases; junction bases outside the gene matches: 16. The germline CDR1 and CDR2 sequences are SGHTA and FQGNSA. CDR3 amino acids: CASSSLRHLGSGRADTQYF. CDR3 bases: TGTGCCAGCAGCTCACTCCGCCATCTAGGTAGCGGGAGGGCAGATACGCAGTATTTT.

A word on this clone: Germline and junction disagree at one end, which may indicate a read error. This sequence joins TRBV4-2 and TRBJ2-4; 10 bases map to TRBD2. Germline CDR1 is LGHNA and CDR2 is YNFKEQ. The CDR3 runs 17 residues. CDR3 loop: CASSQDWEGLAGVGLDF. DNA of the CDR3: TGTGCCAGCAGCCAAGATTGGGAGGGTCTAGCGGGAGTGGGTTTGGACTTC.

The V call is TRBV16, the J call TRBJ1-5; the match to TRBD1 covers 10 bases. The CDR3 length is 14 residues. Germline values: CDR1 KGHSY, CDR2 FQNENV. The ends lost 1 base at V and 6 bases at J; junction bases unmatched: 0. The CDR3 here is CASSQWDRGQPQHF. CDR3 coding DNA: TGTGCCAGCAGCCAATGGGACAGGGGTCAGCCCCAGCATTTT.

By share of the sample, this clone is medium-sized. The chain links TRBV7-8 to TRBJ2-2; TRBD1 aligns across 8 bases. CDR1 is SGHVS, CDR2 FQNEAQ, per germline. The length of the CDR3 is 14 residues. The V segment lost 2 bases and the J segment 7 bases; nucleotides outside the gene matches: 3. The CDR3 DNA reads TGTGCCAGCAGCTTAATCAGGGGGCGCGGGGAGCTGTTTTTT. It specifies CASSLIRGRGELFF.

V is TRBV19 and J is TRBJ2-2; TRBD1 aligns across 8 bases. CDR1 and CDR2 from the germline V gene are LNHDA and SQIVND (reference sequence). The length of the CDR3 is 15 residues. The J segment lost 4 bases and the V segment lost 6 bases, leaving 7 bases of the junction unmatched. CDR3 region: CASRPTGAGTGELFF. The CDR3, as DNA: TGTGCCAGTAGGCCGACAGGGGCGGGCACCGGGGAGCTGTTTTTT.

The rearrangement uses TRBV15 and TRBJ2-5; tentatively, D is TRBD2 (6 bases). In germline, CDR1 is LNHNV, CDR2 YYDKDF (reference sequence). The CDR3 totals 14 residues. V lost 1 base and J 1 base, leaving 7 bases between the germline ends. The CDR3: CATSRGDFQETQYF. The CDR3 DNA reads TGTGCCACCAGCAGAGGGGACTTCCAAGAGACCCAGTACTTC.

This chain connects TRBV19 to TRBJ2-3; D is unresolved. From germline, CDR1 is LNHDA and CDR2 SQIVND (reference sequence). The CDR3 is 11 residues long. The V and J ends lost 5 bases and 6 bases respectively, with 6 bases between them. CDR3 nucleotide sequence: TGTGCCAGTAGTGAGGCCGATACGCAGTATTTT. This translates into CASSEADTQYF.

V gene TRBV19 combines with J gene TRBJ1-5, with D tentatively TRBD1 (5 bases). The CDR3 covers 18 residues. V was pared by 5 bases and J by 0 bases, with 20 bases between. Germline V lookup: CDR1 LNHDA, CDR2 SQIVND (reference sequence). The CDR3 region has the DNA TGTGCCAGTAGTCTACGGACACTTGACCAATATAGCAATCAGCCCCAGCATTTT. It yields the protein CASSLRTLDQYSNQPQHF.

The chain links TRBV9 to TRBJ2-3; a possible D gene is TRBD2 (5 bases). The CDR3 totals 15 residues. Germline lookup yields CDR1 SGDLS and CDR2 YYNGEE. The ends were cut back, 0 bases at V and 5 bases at J, with 13 bases in the middle. The CDR3 bases are TGTGCCAGCAGCGTAGTGGTGGGAGAAGGAGATACGCAGTATTTT. Encoded protein: CASSVVVGEGDTQYF.

J is TRBJ2-7 and V is TRBV7-2; TRBD2 matches 8 bases. The CDR3 is 17 residues long. Germline lookup yields CDR1 SGHTA and CDR2 FQGNSA. The V gene end was trimmed by 5 bases and the J gene end by 4 bases; junction bases not matched to a gene: 16. CDR3 residues: CASSPDSGRVWVYEQYF. The DNA of the CDR3 is TGTGCCAGCAGCCCCGACTCCGGGAGGGTATGGGTATACGAGCAGTACTTC.

DNA for the CDR3: TGTGCCTGGAGCATTAATTCACCCCTCCACTTT. Its translation: CAWSINSPLHF. The genes are TRBV30 and TRBJ1-6; D call uncertain. The V gene's germline CDR1 is GTSNPN and CDR2 SVGIG (reference sequence). The CDR3 spans 11 residues. Trimming took off 3 bases at V and 6 bases at J, with 3 bases between the two ends.

This chain uses TRBV7-8 with TRBJ1-2, with 7 bases aligning to TRBD1. CDR3 length equals 15 residues. The V gene's germline CDR1 is SGHVS and CDR2 FQNEAQ. J lost 4 bases, V lost 5 bases, and 10 bases had no gene match. This chain's CDR3 is CASSARQGPSYGYTF. The CDR3 bases are TGTGCCAGCAGCGCACGACAGGGACCAAGCTATGGCTACACCTTC.

V usage is TRBV7-9 and J usage is TRBJ2-2; D gene ambiguous. V was shortened by 7 bases and J by 5 bases, with 14 bases between the two germline ends. Looked up from germline, CDR1 is SEHNR and CDR2 is FQNEAQ (reference sequence). The CDR3 loop spans 14 amino acids. The CDR3 reads CASTELSETGELFF. Here the CDR3 DNA reads TGTGCCAGCACCGAACTGTCCGAGACCGGGGAGCTGTTTTTT.

This clone has a handful of counts. The chain joins TRBV5-6 to TRBJ1-4, with D unclear. Trimming pared 0 bases from V and 7 bases from J, leaving 4 bases between. From germline, CDR1 is SGHDT and CDR2 YYEEEE. The CDR3 extends over 12 amino acids. The DNA for the CDR3 is TGTGCCAGCAGCTTGGCGAGTGAAAAACTGTTTTTT. Protein: CASSLASEKLFF.

This chain joins TRBV21-1 and TRBJ2-7; no DNA check was done on the table's D call, TRBD2. TRBV21-1 is flagged as a pseudogene. CDR3 length: 12 residues. Here the CDR3 reads CARLPRVDEQYF. The CDR3 DNA reads as TGTGCCAGGCTCCCCCGGGTAGATGAGCAGTACTTC.